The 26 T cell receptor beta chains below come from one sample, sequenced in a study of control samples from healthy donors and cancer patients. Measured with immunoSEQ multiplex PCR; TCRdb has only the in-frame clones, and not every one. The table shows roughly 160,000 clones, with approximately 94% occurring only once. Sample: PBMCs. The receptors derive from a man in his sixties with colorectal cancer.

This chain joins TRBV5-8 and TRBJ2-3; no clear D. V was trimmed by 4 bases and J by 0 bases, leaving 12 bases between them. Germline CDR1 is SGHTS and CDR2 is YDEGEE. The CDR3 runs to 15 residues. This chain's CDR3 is CASSQQGLSTDTQYF. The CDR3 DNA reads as TGTGCCAGCAGCCAACAAGGGCTTAGCACAGATACGCAGTATTTT.

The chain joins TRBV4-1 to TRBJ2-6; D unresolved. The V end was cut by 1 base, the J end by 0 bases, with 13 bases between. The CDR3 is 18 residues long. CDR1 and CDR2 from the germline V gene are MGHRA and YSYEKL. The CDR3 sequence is CASSQGADPNSGANVLTF. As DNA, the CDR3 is TGCGCCAGCAGCCAAGGGGCGGATCCGAACTCTGGGGCCAACGTCCTGACTTTC.

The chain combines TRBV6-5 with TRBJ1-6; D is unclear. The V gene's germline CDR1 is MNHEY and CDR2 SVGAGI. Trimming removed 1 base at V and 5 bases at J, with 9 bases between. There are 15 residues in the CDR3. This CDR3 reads CASSYFGRDNSPLHF. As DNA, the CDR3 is TGTGCCAGCAGTTACTTCGGTCGTGATAATTCACCCCTCCACTTT.

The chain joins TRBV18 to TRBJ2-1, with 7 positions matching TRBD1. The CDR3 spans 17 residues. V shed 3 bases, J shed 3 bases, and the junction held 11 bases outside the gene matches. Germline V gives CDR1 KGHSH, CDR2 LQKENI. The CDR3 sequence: CASSPPTGTVDYNEQFF. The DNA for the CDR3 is TGTGCCAGCTCACCCCCCACCGGGACAGTGGACTACAATGAGCAGTTCTTC.

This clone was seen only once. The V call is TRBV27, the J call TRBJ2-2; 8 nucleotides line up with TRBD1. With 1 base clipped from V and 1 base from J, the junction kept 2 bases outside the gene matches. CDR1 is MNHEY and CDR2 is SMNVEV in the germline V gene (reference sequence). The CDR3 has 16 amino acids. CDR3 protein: CASSLFGTGNTGELFF. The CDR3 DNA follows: TGTGCCAGCAGTTTATTCGGGACAGGGAACACCGGGGAGCTGTTTTTT.

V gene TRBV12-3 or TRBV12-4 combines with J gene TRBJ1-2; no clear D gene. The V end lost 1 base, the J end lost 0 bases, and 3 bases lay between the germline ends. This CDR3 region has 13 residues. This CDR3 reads CASSLEANYGYTF. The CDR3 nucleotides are TGTGCCAGCAGTTTAGAAGCTAACTATGGCTACACCTTC.

CDR3 sequence (DNA): TGTGCCAGCAGGGTAGCGGCCTCCTACAATGAGCAGTTCTTC. It codes for CASRVAASYNEQFF. The V and J genes are TRBV5-4 and TRBJ2-1; TRBD2 is a possible D gene (6 bases). Trimming took off 5 bases at V and 0 bases at J, with 9 bases between the two ends. The germline V gene encodes CDR1 SGHNT and CDR2 YYREEE (reference sequence). The CDR3 runs to 14 residues.

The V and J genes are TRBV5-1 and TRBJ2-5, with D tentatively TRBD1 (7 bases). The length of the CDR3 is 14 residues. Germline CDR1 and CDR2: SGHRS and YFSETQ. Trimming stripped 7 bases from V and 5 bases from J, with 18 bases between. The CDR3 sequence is CASFRQGGGETQYF. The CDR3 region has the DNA TGCGCCAGCTTTCGACAGGGAGGCGGGGAGACCCAGTACTTC.

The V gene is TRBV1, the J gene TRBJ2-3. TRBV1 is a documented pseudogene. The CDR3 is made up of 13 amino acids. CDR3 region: CTSTLRTGDTQYF. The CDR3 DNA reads TGCACCAGCACCTTACGGACCGGAGATACGCAGTATTTT.

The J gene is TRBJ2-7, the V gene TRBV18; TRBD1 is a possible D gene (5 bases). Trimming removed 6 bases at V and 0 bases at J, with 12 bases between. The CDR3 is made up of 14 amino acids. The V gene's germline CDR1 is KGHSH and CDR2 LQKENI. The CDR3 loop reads CASSRIQDSYEQYF. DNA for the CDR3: TGTGCCAGCTCTCGGATACAGGACTCCTACGAGCAGTACTTC.

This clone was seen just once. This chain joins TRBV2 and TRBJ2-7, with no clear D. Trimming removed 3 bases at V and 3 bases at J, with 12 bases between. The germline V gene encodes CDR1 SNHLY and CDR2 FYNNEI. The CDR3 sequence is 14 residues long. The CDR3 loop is CASSEVRAVYEQYF. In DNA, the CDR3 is TGTGCCAGCAGTGAGGTAAGGGCCGTCTACGAGCAGTACTTC.

This CDR3 is CASSPRLAGVSTDTQYF. CDR3 nucleotides: TGCGCCAGCAGCCCCCGACTAGCGGGGGTGAGCACAGATACGCAGTATTTT. The chain links TRBV5-1 to TRBJ2-3; 12 nucleotides match TRBD2. The CDR3 is 17 residues long. Germline trimming cut 4 bases from V and 0 bases from J; bases unmatched to any gene: 6. Germline assignment: CDR1 SGHRS and CDR2 YFSETQ.

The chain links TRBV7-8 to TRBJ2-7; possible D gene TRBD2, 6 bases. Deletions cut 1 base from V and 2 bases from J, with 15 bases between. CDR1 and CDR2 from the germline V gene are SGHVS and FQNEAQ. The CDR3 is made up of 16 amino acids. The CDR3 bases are TGTGCCAGCAGCTTAGGGCCGCCTAGCGCTGCCTACGAGCAGTACTTC. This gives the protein CASSLGPPSAAYEQYF.

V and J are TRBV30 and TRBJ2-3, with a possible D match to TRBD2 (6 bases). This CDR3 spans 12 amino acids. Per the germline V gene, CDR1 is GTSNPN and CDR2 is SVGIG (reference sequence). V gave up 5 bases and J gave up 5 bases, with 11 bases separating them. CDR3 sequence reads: CAWGTEGDTQYF. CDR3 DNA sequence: TGTGCCTGGGGGACGGAGGGAGATACGCAGTATTTT.

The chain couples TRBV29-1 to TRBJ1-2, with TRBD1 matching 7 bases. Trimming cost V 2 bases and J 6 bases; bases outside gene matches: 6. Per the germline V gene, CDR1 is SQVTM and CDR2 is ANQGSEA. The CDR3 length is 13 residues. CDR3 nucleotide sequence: TGCAGCGTTGAACGCAGGGGGGTTGATGGCTACACCTTC. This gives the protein CSVERRGVDGYTF.

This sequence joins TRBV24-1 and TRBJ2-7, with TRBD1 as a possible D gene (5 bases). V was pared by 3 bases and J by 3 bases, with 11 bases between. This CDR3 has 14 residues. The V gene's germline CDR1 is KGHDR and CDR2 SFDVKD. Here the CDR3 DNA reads TGTGCCACCAGTGATAGTGGCAGGGTCTACGAGCAGTACTTC. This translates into CATSDSGRVYEQYF.

The CDR3 DNA reads TGTGCCAGCAGCTTCGGACAGGGGACTGAAGCTTTCTTT. Its translation is CASSFGQGTEAFF. V usage is TRBV11-1 and J usage is TRBJ1-1; 9 bases align to TRBD1. The V and J ends lost 3 bases and 5 bases, in that order; junction bases with no gene match: 1. CDR1 SGHAT and CDR2 FQDESV come from the germline V gene (reference sequence). The CDR3 sequence is 13 residues long.

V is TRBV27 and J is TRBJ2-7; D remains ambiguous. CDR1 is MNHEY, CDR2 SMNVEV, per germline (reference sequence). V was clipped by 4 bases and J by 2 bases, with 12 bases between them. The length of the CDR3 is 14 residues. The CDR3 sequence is CASSSSDVAYEQYF. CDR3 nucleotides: TGTGCCAGCAGTTCCTCGGACGTGGCCTACGAGCAGTACTTC.

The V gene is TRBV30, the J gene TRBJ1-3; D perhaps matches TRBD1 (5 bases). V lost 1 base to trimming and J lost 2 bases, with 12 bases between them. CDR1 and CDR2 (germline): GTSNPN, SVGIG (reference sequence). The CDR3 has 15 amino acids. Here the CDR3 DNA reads TGTGCCTGGAGTGAAGGGGCTATTGCTGGAAACACCATATATTTT. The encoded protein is CAWSEGAIAGNTIYF.

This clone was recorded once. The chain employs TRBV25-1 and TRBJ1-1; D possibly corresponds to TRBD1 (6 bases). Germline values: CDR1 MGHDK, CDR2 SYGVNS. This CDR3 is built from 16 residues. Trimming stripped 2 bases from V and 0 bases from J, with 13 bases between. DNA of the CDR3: TGTGCCAGCAGTGAACCGGGGGCCCCGATGAACACTGAAGCTTTCTTT. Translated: CASSEPGAPMNTEAFF.

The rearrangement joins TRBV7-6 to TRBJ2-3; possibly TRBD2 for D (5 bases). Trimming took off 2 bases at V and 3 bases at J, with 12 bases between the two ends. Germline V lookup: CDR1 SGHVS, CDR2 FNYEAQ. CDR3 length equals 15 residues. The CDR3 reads CASSLSLAPTDTQYF. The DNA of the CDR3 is TGTGCCAGCAGCTTATCGCTAGCCCCGACAGATACGCAGTATTTT.

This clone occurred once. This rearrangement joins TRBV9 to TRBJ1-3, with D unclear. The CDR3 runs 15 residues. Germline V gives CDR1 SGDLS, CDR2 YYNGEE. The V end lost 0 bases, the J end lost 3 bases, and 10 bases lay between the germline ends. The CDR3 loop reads CASSVGSSYGNTIYF. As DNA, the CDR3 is TGTGCCAGCAGCGTAGGCAGCTCCTATGGAAACACCATATATTTT. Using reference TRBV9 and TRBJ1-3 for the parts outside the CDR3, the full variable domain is DSGVTQTPKHLITATGQRVTLRCSPRSGDLSVYWYQQSLDQGLQFLIQYYNGEERAKGNILERFSAQQFPDLHSELNLSSLELGDSALYFCASSVGSSYGNTIYFGEGSWLTVV.

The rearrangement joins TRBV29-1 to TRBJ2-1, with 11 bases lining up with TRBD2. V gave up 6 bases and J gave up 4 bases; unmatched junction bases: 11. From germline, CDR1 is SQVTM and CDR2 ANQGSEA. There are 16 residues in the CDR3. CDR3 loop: CSVRERGTSGYNEQFF. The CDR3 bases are TGCAGCGTGAGGGAGCGCGGGACTAGCGGTTACAATGAGCAGTTCTTC.

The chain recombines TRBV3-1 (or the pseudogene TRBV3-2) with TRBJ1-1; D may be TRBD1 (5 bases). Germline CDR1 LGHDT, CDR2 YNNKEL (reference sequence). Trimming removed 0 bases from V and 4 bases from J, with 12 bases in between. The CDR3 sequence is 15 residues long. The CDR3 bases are TGTGCCAGCAGCCAAGAAGGTCGAGGGACCACTGAAGCTTTCTTT. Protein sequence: CASSQEGRGTTEAFF.

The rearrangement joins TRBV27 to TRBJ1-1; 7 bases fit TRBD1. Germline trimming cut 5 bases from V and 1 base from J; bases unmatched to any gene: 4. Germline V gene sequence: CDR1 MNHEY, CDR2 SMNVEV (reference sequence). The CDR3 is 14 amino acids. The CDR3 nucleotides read TGTGCCAGCAGTCGTTGGGACAGGAACACTGAAGCTTTCTTT. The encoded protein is CASSRWDRNTEAFF.

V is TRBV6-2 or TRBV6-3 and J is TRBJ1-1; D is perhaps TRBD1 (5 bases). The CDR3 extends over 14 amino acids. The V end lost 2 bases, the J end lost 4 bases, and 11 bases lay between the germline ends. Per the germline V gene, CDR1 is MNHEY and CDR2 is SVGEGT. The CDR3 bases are TGTGCCAGCAGTTACCTGCAGGGATCCACTGAAGCTTTCTTT. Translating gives CASSYLQGSTEAFF.